The 3 T cell receptor beta chains given below trace back to one sample, sequenced in a study of T cell responses to AZD1222 COVID-19 vaccine (dated by TCRdb to the early 2020s). The library was obtained by the immunoSEQ multiplex PCR assay. TCRdb stores this immuneACCESS table with in-frame sequences only. Part of the clones is absent; in the studies checked, under half of the shortfall reflects unresolved V genes, and no reason is known for the rest. The sample table shows approximately 67,000 clones, and 80% to 90% are seen once. The top ten constitute less than 25% of the sample. Taken with the paper, the label for time point translates to: baseline before first vaccination. The material sequenced was peripheral blood, taken on day 0 of AZD1222 vaccination. Receptor source: an adult in good health.

V gene TRBV7-3 combines with J gene TRBJ2-5; D gene unclear. CDR1 is SGHTA and CDR2 is FQGTGA in the germline V gene. Trimming cost V 5 bases and J 2 bases, with 9 bases left between them. The CDR3 totals 13 residues. CDR3: CASSKNGQETQYF. The CDR3 DNA reads as TGTGCCAGCAGCAAAAATGGGCAAGAGACCCAGTACTTC.

The chain employs TRBV7-2 and TRBJ2-5; the D gene is possibly TRBD1 (6 bases). Germline CDR1 reads SGHTA; CDR2 reads FQGNSA. This CDR3 contains 15 residues. Trimming removed 3 bases from V and 2 bases from J, with 13 bases in between. The CDR3 region has the DNA TGTGCCAGCAGCTTTTCGGGCAGGGGACAAGAGACCCAGTACTTC. This codes for CASSFSGRGQETQYF. Combining the CDR3 with reference TRBV7-2 and TRBJ2-5 gives the whole variable domain GAGVSQSPSNKVTEKGKDVELRCDPISGHTALYWYRQSLGQGLEFLIYFQGNSAPDKSGLPSDRFSAERTGGSVSTLTIQRTQQEDSAVYLCASSFSGRGQETQYFGPGTRLLVL.

The CDR3, as DNA: TGTGCCAGCAGCTTAGGTGGGCCGCGGACCGGGGAGCTGTTTTTT. Translation gives CASSLGGPRTGELFF. The chain combines TRBV13 with TRBJ2-2; D not resolved. CDR1 and CDR2 (germline): PRHDT, FYEKMQ (reference sequence). Trimming took off 0 bases at V and 5 bases at J, with 10 bases between the two ends. There are 15 residues in the CDR3.